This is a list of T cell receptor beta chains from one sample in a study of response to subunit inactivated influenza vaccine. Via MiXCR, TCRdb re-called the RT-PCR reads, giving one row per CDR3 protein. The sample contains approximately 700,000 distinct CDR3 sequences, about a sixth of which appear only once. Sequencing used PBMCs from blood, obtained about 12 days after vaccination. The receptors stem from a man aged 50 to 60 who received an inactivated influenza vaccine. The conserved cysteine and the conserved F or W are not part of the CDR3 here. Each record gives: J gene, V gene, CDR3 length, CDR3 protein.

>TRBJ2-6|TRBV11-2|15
ASSLDSLISKTNVLT
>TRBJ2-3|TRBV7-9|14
ASSLLGGLLTDTQY
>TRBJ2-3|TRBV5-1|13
ASSLASIPTDTQY
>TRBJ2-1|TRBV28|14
ASSPQGGGPLNEQF
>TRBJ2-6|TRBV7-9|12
AVTRGSGANVLT
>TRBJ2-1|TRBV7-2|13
ASSLVWDSYNEQF
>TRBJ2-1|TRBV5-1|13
ASSLVVDRGNEQF
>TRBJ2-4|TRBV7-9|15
ASSLEPVTVAKNIQY
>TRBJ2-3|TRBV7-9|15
ASSSWTSGGSTDTQY
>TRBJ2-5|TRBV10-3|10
AISVSQETQY
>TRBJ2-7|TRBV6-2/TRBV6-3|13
ASHPGGTGYYEQY
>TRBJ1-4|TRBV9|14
ASSAPWGGTNEKLF
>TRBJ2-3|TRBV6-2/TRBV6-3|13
ASSGRAGDSDTQY
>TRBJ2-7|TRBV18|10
ASSPVREEQY
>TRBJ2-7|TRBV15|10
ATSRSYYEQY
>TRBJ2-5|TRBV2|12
ASSVDTGQETQY